This T cell receptor (beta chain) was observed in a study of blood T cell repertoires in COVID-19 (dated by TCRdb to 2018 to 2020). Describing the broader study: Samples from collaborators originated in the United States, Italy and Spain and spanned both the acute and convalescent phases of COVID-19. Where available, HLA class I and class II types were taken from metadata supplied by the sample provider and were not determined by assay-based typing. The prospective study material was composed of cDNA or gDNA derived from T cells, B-cell-depleted T cells, or PBMCs. Deeply sampled blood TCRbeta repertoires from subjects exposed to, actively infected with, or recovered from COVID-19 were included in the dataset. The samples were drawn from the first 160 participants of the ongoing ImmuneRACE study and from 1,254 subjects provided by 6 global collaborators. The repertoires were released in a freely available public database intended as a resource for research on the immune response to SARS-CoV-2. Nearly every sample came with metadata listing a de-identified subject ID, COVID-19 status, age in years and sex. Results the study describes overall, beyond this receptor: The amount of clinical and demographic metadata varied by source and participant and was provided uncurated.

The collaborating institutions used their own protocols to collect whole blood in K2EDTA tubes. For TCRbeta analysis, collaborator samples were shipped as frozen whole blood, as isolated PBMCs, or as DNA extracted from either sample type. Deletion took 4 bases off V and 5 bases off J, with a span of 14 bases between the germline ends. CDR1 is given as SGHNT and CDR2 as YENEEA, both from the germline V gene. The CDR3 sequence holds 14 residues, the cysteine and phenylalanine included. The CDR3 DNA has 42 bases and is translated from base 1. The immunoSEQ Assay, a bias-controlled multiplex PCR, was used to amplify TCRbeta CDR3 regions from genomic DNA. The study's processing was this. The number of nucleated cells in each sample was estimated by amplification of reference gene primers within the assay. To quantify the absolute abundance of each unique TCRbeta CDR3 rearrangement, sequence reads were collapsed and filtered. Productive Simpson clonality was computed per sample as the square root of Simpson's diversity index over productive rearrangements. The source is immuneACCESS, and TCRdb retained only in-frame sequences with V and J called. Part of the clones is not carried over; for the studies checked, unresolved V genes explain less than half of this, and the remainder is unexplained. The V and J calls and clone size were taken over from that table, and D and trimming were inferred from the DNA. The sample yields around 260,000 clones; around four fifths were counted once. The ten largest clonotypes hold around 4% of the sample.

Points on this clone: It has no known antigen specificity. Base qualities are not provided; no much larger clone lies one nucleotide away.

The TCR sequence derives from a man aged 55-75 years with acute or convalescent COVID-19. The receptor chain draws on TRBV11-3 and TRBJ2-5; no D gene can be assigned with confidence. Sequencing used peripheral blood. In nucleotide form, the sequence is TGTGCCAGCAGCTCCTTAGATGATTATGAGACCCAGTACTTC. Translated, this gives CASSSLDDYETQYF.